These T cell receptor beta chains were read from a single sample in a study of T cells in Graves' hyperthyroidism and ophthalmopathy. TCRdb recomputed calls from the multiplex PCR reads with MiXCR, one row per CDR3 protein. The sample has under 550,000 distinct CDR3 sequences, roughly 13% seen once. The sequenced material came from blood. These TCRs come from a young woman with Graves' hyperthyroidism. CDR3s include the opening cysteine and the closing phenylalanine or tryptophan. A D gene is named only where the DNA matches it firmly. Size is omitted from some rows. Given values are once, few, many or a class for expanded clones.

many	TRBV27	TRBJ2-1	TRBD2	TGTGCCAGCAGTTTTGGTCCGGGACTAGCGGGACGAGCCTACAATGAGCAGTTCTTC	CASSFGPGLAGRAYNEQFF
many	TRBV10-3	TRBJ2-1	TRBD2	TGTGCCATCAGTGACGGTAGGGAGGGGAATGAGCAGTTCTTC	CAISDGREGNEQFF
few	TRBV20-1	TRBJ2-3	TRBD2	TGCAGTGCCGATCGCGGGAGGGGTAGGACAGATACGCAGTATTTT	CSADRGRGRTDTQYF
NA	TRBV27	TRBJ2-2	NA	TGTGCCAGCAGGCTCGGTGCAGGAACATTCACCGGGGAGCTGTTTTTT	CASRLGAGTFTGELFF
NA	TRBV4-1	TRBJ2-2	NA	TGCGCCAGCAGCCAAGGGGCTAGTCGCACCGGGGAGCTGTTTTTT	CASSQGASRTGELFF
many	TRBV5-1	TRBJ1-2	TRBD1	TGCGCCAGCAGTGACAGGGACTATGGCTACACCTTC	CASSDRDYGYTF
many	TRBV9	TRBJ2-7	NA	TGTGCCAGCAGCGTAGGGGACAAACGCTCCTACGAGCAGTACTTC	CASSVGDKRSYEQYF
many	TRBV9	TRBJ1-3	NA	TGTGCCAGCAGCGTAGGTGGTACCGGAAACACCATATATTTT	CASSVGGTGNTIYF
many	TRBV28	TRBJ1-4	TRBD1	TGTGCCAGCAGTCAGAACAGGGGATTTAATGAAAAACTGTTTTTT	CASSQNRGFNEKLFF
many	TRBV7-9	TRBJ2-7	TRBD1	TGTGCCAGCAGCTCCCGGGACAGTGCCTACGAGCAGTACTTC	CASSSRDSAYEQYF
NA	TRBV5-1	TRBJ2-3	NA	TGCGCCAGCAGCCAATCCCGTGGGGGCACAGATACGCAGTATTTT	CASSQSRGGTDTQYF
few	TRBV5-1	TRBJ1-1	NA	TGCGCCAGCGGTTTAATCAGAACTGAAGCTTTCTTT	CASGLIRTEAFF
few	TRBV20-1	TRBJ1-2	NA	TGCAGTGCTAGAGACGATCGAAAGCTGAACTATGGCTACACCTTC	CSARDDRKLNYGYTF
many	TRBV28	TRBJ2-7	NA	TGTGCCAGCAGTTTGCGTCCTTACGAGCAGTACTTC	CASSLRPYEQYF
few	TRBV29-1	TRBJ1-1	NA	TGCAGCGTTGTAGAAACCGGGGATAACACTGAAGCTTTCTTT	CSVVETGDNTEAFF
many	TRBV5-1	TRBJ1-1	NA	TGCGCCAGCAGCTTCCGGGGGCTCACTGAAGCTTTCTTT	CASSFRGLTEAFF
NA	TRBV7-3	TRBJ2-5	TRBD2	TGTGCCAGCAGCGCCTACGGCAGGCGGGAGGAGACCCAGTACTTC	CASSAYGRREETQYF
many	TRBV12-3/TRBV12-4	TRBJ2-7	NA	TGTGCCAGCAGGCAGTTGGGCGAGCAGTACTTC	CASRQLGEQYF